This passage covers 32 T cell receptor beta chains from one sample sequenced in a study of blood T cell repertoires in COVID-19. Only in-frame clones appear in the TCRdb table, and some are missing; sequencing was by immunoSEQ multiplex PCR. The sample contains some 360,000 clones, approximately 90% of which appear only once. The material sequenced was peripheral blood. These receptors came from a woman in her sixties with COVID-19, enrolled during active disease.

The rearrangement uses TRBV5-1 and TRBJ2-2; possible D gene TRBD2, 5 bases. The CDR3 has 15 residues. Trimming pared 4 bases from V and 0 bases from J, leaving 10 bases between. CDR1 and CDR2 from the germline V gene are SGHRS and YFSETQ. CDR3 nucleotide sequence: TGCGCCAGCAGCCCTGGGAGAGCGAACACCGGGGAGCTGTTTTTT. Encoded protein: CASSPGRANTGELFF.

The chain employs TRBV27 and TRBJ1-5; 8 bases align to TRBD1. CDR1 MNHEY and CDR2 SMNVEV come from the germline V gene (reference sequence). Trimming took 6 bases from V and 7 from J; bases not matched to a gene: 8. This CDR3 region has 14 residues. The CDR3 sequence: CASSTSDRAQPQHF. Here the CDR3 DNA reads TGTGCCAGCAGCACTTCGGACAGGGCCCAGCCCCAGCATTTT.

The chain carries TRBV5-4 and TRBJ1-3, with D unclear. V lost 4 bases to trimming and J lost 0 bases, with 8 bases between them. Germline-derived CDR1 and CDR2 are SGHNT and YYREEE (reference sequence). This CDR3 has 14 residues. DNA of the CDR3: TGTGCCAGCAGCGCGGGCCTCTCTGGAAACACCATATATTTT. Residues: CASSAGLSGNTIYF.

The CDR3 loop is CASRRDRNNYGYTF. The CDR3 nucleotides read TGTGCCAGCAGGCGGGACAGAAATAACTATGGCTACACCTTC. The chain couples TRBV5-8 to TRBJ1-2; 7 bases line up with TRBD1. The V segment lost 5 bases and the J segment 1 base; nucleotides outside the gene matches: 5. The germline V gene has CDR1 SGHTS and CDR2 YDEGEE. This CDR3 is 14 amino acids long.

The V gene is TRBV3-1 (or the pseudogene TRBV3-2), the J gene TRBJ2-2, with D unclear. CDR3 length equals 14 residues. The germline gives CDR1 LGHDT, CDR2 YNNKEL (reference sequence). The V end was cut by 5 bases, the J end by 4 bases, with 11 bases between. CDR3 sequence (DNA): TGTGCCAGCAGCTCCTACAGAATCACCGGGGAGCTGTTTTTT. The encoded protein is CASSSYRITGELFF.

This chain connects TRBV6-5 to TRBJ1-5, with 8 bases aligning to TRBD1. This CDR3 comprises 16 residues. The germline V gene encodes CDR1 MNHEY and CDR2 SVGAGI. V lost 4 bases, J lost 2 bases, and 7 bases stayed unmatched. In DNA form, the CDR3 reads TGTGCCAGCAGTTCGGCAGGGGGCGCGGGCAATCAGCCCCAGCATTTT. Its translation is CASSSAGGAGNQPQHF.

This clone was recorded once. The chain has TRBV2 and TRBJ1-5; tentative D call: TRBD1 (5 bases). The ends were cut back, 3 bases at V and 2 bases at J, with 14 bases in the middle. The CDR3 covers 16 residues. Germline values: CDR1 SNHLY, CDR2 FYNNEI. CDR3 protein: CASSDQGSGRNQPQHF. Written as DNA, the CDR3 is TGTGCCAGCAGTGATCAGGGTAGTGGACGCAATCAGCCCCAGCATTTT.

This chain links TRBV24-1 with TRBJ2-3; the match to TRBD1 covers 8 bases. CDR3 length equals 16 residues. Losses at the gene ends were 5 bases for V and 2 bases for J; bases not matched to a gene: 8. Looked up from germline, CDR1 is KGHDR and CDR2 is SFDVKD. The CDR3 protein is CATSAGQGANTDTQYF. CDR3 in DNA: TGTGCCACCAGTGCCGGACAGGGAGCGAACACAGATACGCAGTATTTT.

V gene TRBV27 combines with J gene TRBJ1-1; D unresolved. The V gene lost 5 bases and the J gene lost 1 base, with 17 bases spanning the gap. CDR1 and CDR2 from the germline V gene are MNHEY and SMNVEV (reference sequence). The CDR3 loop spans 16 amino acids. The CDR3 spells CASSPITREGNTEAFF. The CDR3 nucleotides read TGTGCCAGCAGTCCCATCACCCGGGAGGGGAACACTGAAGCTTTCTTT.

The chain combines TRBV3-1 (or the pseudogene TRBV3-2) with TRBJ2-1; D call uncertain. The germline V gene encodes CDR1 LGHDT and CDR2 YNNKEL (reference sequence). V dropped 2 bases and J dropped 9 bases, with 11 bases sitting between them. The CDR3 totals 13 residues. The CDR3 coding sequence is TGTGCCAGCAGCCAACCCGGGTCGAGTGAGCAGTTCTTC. Translated, it gives CASSQPGSSEQFF.

The chain employs TRBV5-1 and TRBJ2-1; tentative D call: TRBD2 (6 bases). V lost 2 bases and J lost 7, with 7 bases in between. The CDR3 is 12 residues long. Per the germline V gene, CDR1 is SGHRS and CDR2 is YFSETQ. The CDR3 protein is CASSFRGNEQFF. The DNA of the CDR3 is TGCGCCAGCAGCTTCCGGGGGAATGAGCAGTTCTTC.

The V and J genes are TRBV5-6 and TRBJ1-1, with 7 bases fitting TRBD1. Germline CDR1 is SGHDT and CDR2 is YYEEEE. This CDR3 region has 18 residues. The V segment lost 0 bases and the J segment 0 bases; nucleotides outside the gene matches: 11. CDR3 DNA: TGTGCCAGCAGCTTGGCCAGGGGACAGCGTGACATGAACACTGAAGCTTTCTTT. Amino acids: CASSLARGQRDMNTEAFF.

The chain joins TRBV9 to TRBJ2-1, with 10 bases fitting TRBD1. Trimming removed 4 bases from V and 7 bases from J; junction bases left unmatched: 11. CDR1 SGDLS and CDR2 YYNGEE come from the germline V gene. There are 16 residues in the CDR3. As DNA, the CDR3 is TGTGCCAGCAGCCCACGGACAGGGGGAAAATGGAATGAGCAGTTCTTC. This sequence encodes CASSPRTGGKWNEQFF.

The gene calls are TRBV27 and TRBJ2-1; TRBD2 agrees at 13 bases. CDR3 length: 16 residues. Unmatched junction bases numbered 7, after V lost 4 bases and J lost 7 bases. Germline V gene data show CDR1 as MNHEY and CDR2 as SMNVEV (reference sequence). The CDR3 loop reads CASSSTSGGAGNEQFF. The CDR3 DNA reads as TGTGCCAGCAGTTCTACTAGCGGGGGGGCCGGGAATGAGCAGTTCTTC.

CDR3 nucleotide sequence: TGTGCCAGCAGCGTAGAAGACAGTAGCACAGATACGCAGTATTTT. Its protein is CASSVEDSSTDTQYF. The gene calls are TRBV9 and TRBJ2-3; D is perhaps TRBD1 (5 bases). The germline gives CDR1 SGDLS, CDR2 YYNGEE. With 0 bases removed from V and 0 bases from J, the gap between germline ends came to 8 bases. The CDR3 spans 15 residues.

J is TRBJ2-5 and V is TRBV30; 8 bases map to TRBD1. The V gene's germline CDR1 is GTSNPN and CDR2 SVGIG (reference sequence). The CDR3 runs 15 residues. With V trimmed by 3 bases and J by 2 bases, 8 bases remained unmatched. As DNA, the CDR3 is TGTGCCTGGAGGTGGACAGGGATTTTTCAAGAGACCCAGTACTTC. It encodes CAWRWTGIFQETQYF.

This chain uses TRBV24-1 with TRBJ2-2; 11 nucleotides agree with TRBD2. Trimming cost V 5 bases and J 3 bases; bases outside gene matches: 10. The germline gives CDR1 KGHDR, CDR2 SFDVKD. The CDR3 consists of 18 residues. CDR3 DNA sequence: TGTGCCACCAGTGTTAATCCGGGACTAGCGGCCGACACCGGGGAGCTGTTTTTT. Translated: CATSVNPGLAADTGELFF.

The chain recombines TRBV4-1 with TRBJ1-1; a weak D match, TRBD1 (5 bases). CDR1 is MGHRA, CDR2 YSYEKL, per germline. With 1 base removed from V and 3 bases from J, the gap between germline ends came to 12 bases. CDR3 length: 15 amino acids. The CDR3 reads CASSQGSLGDTEAFF. CDR3 sequence (DNA): TGCGCCAGCAGCCAAGGGTCGCTAGGGGACACTGAAGCTTTCTTT.

V usage is TRBV2 and J usage is TRBJ2-2; 10 bases align to TRBD1. The CDR3 totals 16 residues. Trimming removed 7 bases from V and 0 bases from J; junction bases left unmatched: 5. Germline CDR1 and CDR2: SNHLY and FYNNEI. Here the CDR3 DNA reads TGTGCCAGCAATCGACAGGGGGCGCCGAACACCGGGGAGCTGTTTTTT. This gives the protein CASNRQGAPNTGELFF.

The J gene is TRBJ2-3, the V gene TRBV4-2; 9 bases line up with TRBD2. J was trimmed by 0 bases and V by 0 bases; bases with no gene match: 4. The CDR3 length is 17 residues. CDR1 is LGHNA and CDR2 is YNFKEQ in the germline V gene. CDR3 region: CASSQDLGLASTDTQYF. CDR3 DNA sequence: TGTGCCAGCAGCCAAGATCTGGGACTAGCCAGCACAGATACGCAGTATTTT.

The J gene is TRBJ2-1, the V gene TRBV9; D uncertain. The CDR3 is 13 amino acids. Germline V gives CDR1 SGDLS, CDR2 YYNGEE. V lost 4 bases and J lost 4, with 9 bases in between. The CDR3 here is CASSPIEYNEQFF. CDR3 DNA: TGTGCCAGCAGCCCCATCGAGTACAATGAGCAGTTCTTC.

This sequence joins TRBV10-2 and TRBJ1-2; weak D call: TRBD1 (6 bases). V dropped 2 bases and J dropped 2 bases, with 18 bases sitting between them. This CDR3 has 17 residues. CDR1 is WSHSY, CDR2 SAAADI, per germline. The CDR3 here is CASSERAGALRNYGYTF. The CDR3 nucleotides are TGCGCCAGCAGTGAGCGGGCAGGGGCACTAAGGAACTATGGCTACACCTTC.

The rearrangement joins TRBV9 to TRBJ1-1, with 8 bases matching TRBD1. J lost 9 bases, V lost 2 bases, and 6 bases had no gene match. The CDR3 has 13 amino acids. Germline V CDR1 and CDR2: SGDLS, YYNGEE. CDR3 nucleotide sequence: TGTGCCAGCAGCGTGACGCAGGGGGCTAAAGCTTTCTTT. The encoded protein is CASSVTQGAKAFF.

This sequence joins TRBV2 and TRBJ1-2, with a tentative D call TRBD1 (5 bases). The CDR3 totals 13 residues. Trimming cost V 10 bases and J 6 bases, with 18 bases left between them. Germline V gene lookup returns CDR1 SNHLY and CDR2 FYNNEI. In nucleotides, the CDR3 is TGTGCCAACAAAAATCAGGGTGATGATGGCTACACCTTC. This codes for CANKNQGDDGYTF.

The chain has TRBV5-1 and TRBJ2-1; 7 bases map to TRBD1. Per germline, CDR1 SGHRS and CDR2 YFSETQ. V gave up 3 bases and J gave up 8 bases; unmatched junction bases: 8. This CDR3 has 14 residues. Written as DNA, the CDR3 is TGCGCCAGCAGCTGGACAGGAGCTACAGATGAGCAGTTCTTC. Protein: CASSWTGATDEQFF.

This clone was detected once. The chain is built from TRBV2 and TRBJ1-2; maybe TRBD1 (6 bases). Trimming shortened V by 3 bases and J by 4 bases, and 12 bases separated the two germline ends. The germline gives CDR1 SNHLY, CDR2 FYNNEI. This CDR3 is 14 amino acids long. The CDR3 loop reads CASSDRTGTYGYTF. The CDR3 nucleotides read TGTGCCAGCAGTGATAGAACAGGGACCTATGGCTACACCTTC.

The V call is TRBV27, the J call TRBJ2-7; 12 nucleotides match TRBD1. The germline CDR1 and CDR2 sequences are MNHEY and SMNVEV (reference sequence). The CDR3 length is 15 residues. Trimming removed 4 bases from V and 7 bases from J; junction bases left unmatched: 8. The CDR3 coding sequence is TGTGCCAGCAGTTCCGCCGGGACAGGGGGCTGGGAGCAGTACTTC. It specifies CASSSAGTGGWEQYF.

This chain connects TRBV19 to TRBJ1-5, with D possibly TRBD1 on 6 matching bases. V was trimmed by 2 bases and J by 3 bases, leaving 14 bases between them. Per germline, CDR1 LNHDA and CDR2 SQIVND (reference sequence). CDR3 length equals 16 residues. The CDR3 DNA follows: TGTGCCAGTAGTATAAAAACAGGGCCAAACAATCAGCCCCAGCATTTT. Encoded protein: CASSIKTGPNNQPQHF.

The chain has TRBV10-3 and TRBJ1-5; D is perhaps TRBD1 (5 bases). V dropped 1 base and J dropped 2 bases, with 9 bases sitting between them. CDR1 ENHRY and CDR2 SYGVKD come from the germline V gene. The length of the CDR3 is 15 residues. CDR3 sequence (DNA): TGTGCCATCAGTGAGTTGGGGGGGGGCAATCAGCCCCAGCATTTT. Translating it yields CAISELGGGNQPQHF.

V gene TRBV5-4 combines with J gene TRBJ1-2; D unclear. Trimming cost V 0 bases and J 8 bases, with 8 bases left between them. The CDR3 covers 12 residues. Germline V gene sequence: CDR1 SGHNT, CDR2 YYREEE (reference sequence). CDR3: CASSLVAEGYTF. In DNA form, the CDR3 reads TGTGCCAGCAGCTTGGTAGCTGAGGGCTACACCTTC.

This chain connects TRBV29-1 to TRBJ1-3, with unresolved D. The V gene lost 8 bases and the J gene lost 11 bases, with 10 bases spanning the gap. The length of the CDR3 is 9 residues. Germline-derived CDR1 and CDR2 are SQVTM and ANQGSEA. Written as DNA, the CDR3 is TGCAGCCCCCAGAGGGCCATATATTTT. Protein product: CSPQRAIYF.

V usage is TRBV11-2 and J usage is TRBJ1-4; no definite D call. CDR1 SGHAT and CDR2 FQNNGV come from the germline V gene. Trimming took off 7 bases at V and 8 bases at J, with 17 bases between the two ends. CDR3 length equals 14 residues. The CDR3 here is CASTNPRRREKLFF. The CDR3 DNA follows: TGTGCCAGCACCAACCCCAGAAGGAGGGAAAAACTGTTTTTT. The variable domain in full, with the rest retrieved from reference TRBV11-2 and TRBJ1-4, is EAGVAQSPRYKIIEKRQSVAFWCNPISGHATLYWYQQILGQGPKLLIQFQNNGVVDDSQLPKDRFSAERLKGVDSTLKIQPAKLEDSAVYLCASTNPRRREKLFFGSGTQLSVL.